The clone carrying this TCR beta chain has just one count. Unmatched junction bases numbered 6, after V lost 2 bases and J lost 6 bases. From germline, CDR1 is LGHDT and CDR2 YNNKEL (reference sequence). The CDR3 has 15 residues. The sample originates from a study of blood T cell repertoires in COVID-19. Looking at the study overall: The United States, Italy and Spain supplied acute and convalescent COVID-19 samples.

Per the original data handling: Cell counts per sample came from amplifying reference gene primers. Produced via immunoSEQ multiplex PCR; TCRdb's table is partial and in-frame only. V, J and clone size are taken as reported in that table, and D and trimming were inferred from the DNA itself. The sample lists some 42,000 clones, roughly 81% occurring once. This TCR derives from a woman between 70 and 85 years old with acute or convalescent COVID-19. V usage is TRBV3-1 (or the pseudogene TRBV3-2) and J usage is TRBJ2-7; 11 bases fit TRBD2. The sample consisted of peripheral blood. The CDR3: CASSQLGTSGPEQYF. The CDR3 DNA sequence: TGTGCCAGCAGCCAATTGGGGACTAGCGGACCCGAGCAGTACTTC.